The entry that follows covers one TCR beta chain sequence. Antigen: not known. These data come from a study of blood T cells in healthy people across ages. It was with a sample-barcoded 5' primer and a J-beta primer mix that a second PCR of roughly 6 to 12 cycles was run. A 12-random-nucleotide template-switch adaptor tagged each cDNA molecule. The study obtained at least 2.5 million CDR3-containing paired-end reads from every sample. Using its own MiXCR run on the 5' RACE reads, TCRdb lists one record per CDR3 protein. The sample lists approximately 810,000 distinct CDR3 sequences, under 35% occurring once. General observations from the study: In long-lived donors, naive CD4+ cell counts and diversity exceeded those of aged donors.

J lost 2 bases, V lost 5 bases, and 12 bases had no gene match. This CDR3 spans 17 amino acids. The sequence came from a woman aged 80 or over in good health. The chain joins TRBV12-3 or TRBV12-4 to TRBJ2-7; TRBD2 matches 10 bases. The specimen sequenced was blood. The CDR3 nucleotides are TGTGCCAGCAGTCCCGGGCCTAGCGGGGGCCCCGCCTACGAGCAGTACTTC. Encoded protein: CASSPGPSGGPAYEQYF.